The 24 T cell receptor beta chains in this list originate from one sample, sequenced in a study of vaccination and CD4 T cells after COVID-19. The treatment denotes: roughly 10-day PBMC culture with coronavirus spike peptide pools or control peptides (ViraFEST assay). Pre-COVID-19 pandemic sampling (2011-2018) yielded the unexposed donor's CD4+ T cells. Their antigens are not known. The assay that was used to sequence DNA from cultured CD4+ T cells was the Oncomine TCR Beta short-read assay. TCRdb re-analysed the PCR reads in MiXCR, keeping a single row per CDR3 protein. The sample has more than 6,500 distinct CDR3 sequences, around two fifths seen once. Sequenced sample: CD4+ T cells from blood, cultured in vitro. The receptors originated from a human donor in good health.

The rearrangement links TRBV30 to TRBJ1-1; TRBD1 is a possible D gene (6 bases). The V gene lost 3 bases and the J gene lost 5 bases, with 19 bases spanning the gap. Germline V gene data show CDR1 as GTSNPN and CDR2 as SVGIG (reference sequence). CDR3 length: 15 residues. This CDR3 is CAWSDIGRGWTEAFF. DNA for the CDR3: TGTGCCTGGAGCGACATTGGCAGGGGATGGACTGAAGCTTTCTTT.

J is TRBJ2-7 and V is TRBV5-1, with 7 bases that match TRBD1. Trimming cost V 0 bases and J 2 bases; bases outside gene matches: 2. From germline, CDR1 is SGHRS and CDR2 YFSETQ. This CDR3 comprises 14 residues. In DNA, the CDR3 is TGCGCCAGCAGCTTGGGGGACAGTACCTACGAGCAGTACTTC. Protein: CASSLGDSTYEQYF.

In this sample, this clonotype turned up a few times. V is TRBV12-3 or TRBV12-4 and J is TRBJ2-6, with D possibly TRBD1 on 5 matching bases. V shed 5 bases and J shed 1 base, with 6 bases lying between them. This CDR3 has 14 residues. For the CDR3, the DNA is TGTGCCAGCAGTGGGGCATCTGGGGCCAACGTCCTGACTTTC. Protein: CASSGASGANVLTF.

The chain recombines TRBV18 with TRBJ1-6; D may be TRBD1 (5 bases). The V gene's germline CDR1 is KGHSH and CDR2 LQKENI. Trimming pared 5 bases from V and 4 bases from J, leaving 12 bases between. CDR3 length: 15 residues. CDR3 bases: TGTGCCAGCTCAGCAGGGATAGGATATAATTCACCCCTCCACTTT. Protein sequence: CASSAGIGYNSPLHF.

V is TRBV24-1 and J is TRBJ2-2, with 8 nucleotides matching TRBD1. J lost 6 bases, V lost 1 base, and 9 bases had no gene match. The CDR3 has 17 amino acids. Germline V gene lookup returns CDR1 KGHDR and CDR2 SFDVKD. Written as DNA, the CDR3 is TGTGCCACCAGTGATTTCCCCGGGCAGGGGGCCCCCGGGGAGCTGTTTTTT. It is translated as CATSDFPGQGAPGELFF.

The J gene is TRBJ2-3, the V gene TRBV19; tentatively, D is TRBD2 (6 bases). Germline V CDR1 and CDR2: LNHDA, SQIVND (reference sequence). The V gene lost 5 bases and the J gene lost 0 bases, with 15 bases spanning the gap. The CDR3 has 16 amino acids. The CDR3 sequence: CASSAGTLPSTDTQYF. CDR3 DNA sequence: TGTGCCAGTAGTGCGGGGACTCTCCCTAGCACAGATACGCAGTATTTT. The variable domain in full, with the rest retrieved from reference TRBV19 and TRBJ2-3, is DGGITQSPKYLFRKEGQNVTLSCEQNLNHDAMYWYRQDPGQGLRLIYYSQIVNDFQKGDIAEGYSVSREKKESFPLTVTSAQKNPTAFYLCASSAGTLPSTDTQYFGPGTRLTVL.

This chain uses TRBV7-6 with TRBJ2-7, with D maybe TRBD2 (6 bases). V was cut by 5 bases and J by 2 bases, with 16 bases left in between. Germline CDR1 and CDR2: SGHVS and FNYEAQ. This CDR3 is built from 15 residues. This chain's CDR3 is CASSPRGAGPYEQYF. Here the CDR3 DNA reads TGTGCCAGCAGCCCTCGAGGGGCGGGACCCTACGAGCAGTACTTC.

The chain carries TRBV6-2 or TRBV6-3 and TRBJ1-6; D possibly corresponds to TRBD1 (6 bases). V shed 4 bases and J shed 8 bases, with 15 bases lying between them. The germline V gene has CDR1 MNHEY and CDR2 SVGEGT. This CDR3 has 15 amino acids. CDR3 bases: TGTGCCAGCAGTTTTGGGGAATCAGGGGATTCACCCCTCCACTTT. Protein sequence: CASSFGESGDSPLHF.

J is TRBJ2-5 and V is TRBV20-1, with a tentative D call TRBD1 (6 bases). Trimming took off 3 bases at V and 3 bases at J, with 17 bases between the two ends. In germline, CDR1 is DFQATT, CDR2 SNEGSKA (reference sequence). This CDR3 region has 15 residues. The CDR3 loop reads CSARSARTGKETQYF. The DNA of the CDR3 is TGCAGTGCTAGGTCCGCCCGTACAGGGAAAGAGACCCAGTACTTC.

J is TRBJ2-2 and V is TRBV20-1; 14 bases agree with TRBD2. Germline CDR1 is DFQATT and CDR2 is SNEGSKA (reference sequence). J gave up 6 bases and V 4 bases, and 16 bases lay outside the gene matches. The CDR3 is 19 residues long. The CDR3 loop reads CSAMPPGLAGGLRPGELFF. For the CDR3, the DNA is TGCAGTGCTATGCCCCCCGGACTAGCGGGAGGATTACGGCCCGGGGAGCTGTTTTTT.

The J gene is TRBJ1-5, the V gene TRBV6-5; 8 nucleotides align to TRBD1. The trim removed 4 bases at V and 7 bases at J, leaving 12 bases unmatched. Germline assignment: CDR1 MNHEY and CDR2 SVGAGI. CDR3 length equals 16 residues. CDR3 loop: CASSSLTGVVGQPQHF. CDR3 DNA: TGTGCCAGCAGTTCCTTGACAGGGGTCGTTGGACAGCCCCAGCATTTT.

This clonotype is labeled medium-sized. The chain links TRBV15 to TRBJ1-5; maybe TRBD1 (6 bases). V lost 1 base and J lost 11, with 21 bases in between. The CDR3 runs 16 residues. Germline CDR1 reads LNHNV; CDR2 reads YYDKDF (reference sequence). For the CDR3, the DNA is TGTGCCACCAGCAGAGCGTGGGACCGTCCAGGGGAATCCCAGCATTTT. Translation: CATSRAWDRPGESQHF.

A few counts support this clonotype. The CDR3 reads CASSETPVGTQYF. The CDR3 DNA reads TGTGCCAGCAGTGAAACCCCGGTAGGGACTCAGTACTTC. The chain couples TRBV2 to TRBJ2-5; tentative D call: TRBD2 (6 bases). Per the germline V gene, CDR1 is SNHLY and CDR2 is FYNNEI. Between the trimmed V and J ends, which lost 2 bases and 11 bases, there was a span of 15 bases. This CDR3 spans 13 amino acids. Together with reference TRBV2 and TRBJ2-5, the CDR3 gives the full variable domain: EPEVTQTPSHQVTQMGQEVILRCVPISNHLYFYWYRQILGQKVEFLVSFYNNEISEKSEIFDDQFSVERPDGSNFTLKIRSTKLEDSAMYFCASSETPVGTQYFGPGTRLLVL.

This clonotype was seen only once. The J gene is TRBJ2-1, the V gene TRBV6-2 or TRBV6-3; 7 bases are shared with TRBD2. Germline V gene lookup returns CDR1 MNHEY and CDR2 SVGEGT. V lost 0 bases, J lost 9 bases, and 5 bases stayed unmatched. CDR3 length: 14 residues. The CDR3 DNA sequence: TGTGCCAGCAGTTACTCGATAGCTAGCGGTGAGCAGTTCTTC. This translates into CASSYSIASGEQFF.

This chain links TRBV6-5 with TRBJ2-2; TRBD1 might be the D (6 bases). V was pared by 2 bases and J by 1 base, with 11 bases between. The CDR3 runs to 16 residues. The germline gives CDR1 MNHEY, CDR2 SVGAGI. This CDR3 reads CASSYPSGQNTGELFF. The CDR3, as DNA: TGTGCCAGCAGTTACCCGTCGGGACAGAACACCGGGGAGCTGTTTTTT.

The genes are TRBV6-5 and TRBJ2-3; the match to TRBD2 covers 8 bases. CDR1 MNHEY and CDR2 SVGAGI come from the germline V gene. This CDR3 is built from 19 residues. V was pared by 1 base and J by 6 bases, with 18 bases of the junction left unmatched. The CDR3 is CASSYYSPGLVGSVDTQYF. CDR3 bases: TGTGCCAGCAGTTACTACTCACCGGGACTAGTGGGTTCGGTTGATACGCAGTATTTT.

The chain is built from TRBV2 and TRBJ2-3; D unresolved. V was cut by 2 bases and J by 0 bases, with 6 bases left in between. The V gene's germline CDR1 is SNHLY and CDR2 FYNNEI. CDR3 length: 14 amino acids. For the CDR3, the DNA is TGTGCCAGCAGTGAAAGCTGGAGCACAGATACGCAGTATTTT. It is translated as CASSESWSTDTQYF. Using reference TRBV2 and TRBJ2-3 for the parts outside the CDR3, the full variable domain is EPEVTQTPSHQVTQMGQEVILRCVPISNHLYFYWYRQILGQKVEFLVSFYNNEISEKSEIFDDQFSVERPDGSNFTLKIRSTKLEDSAMYFCASSESWSTDTQYFGPGTRLTVL.

Only a few counts were recorded for this clonotype. This chain uses TRBV7-9 with TRBJ2-5, with 16 bases identical to TRBD2. V lost 4 bases and J lost 5; bases outside the gene matches: 16. CDR1 is SEHNR, CDR2 FQNEAQ, per germline (reference sequence). CDR3 length: 20 amino acids. CDR3 sequence: CASSSFRGTSGGARWETQYF. Here the CDR3 DNA reads TGTGCCAGCAGCTCATTCCGGGGGACTAGCGGGGGGGCCCGGTGGGAGACCCAGTACTTC.

The rearrangement links TRBV6-2 or TRBV6-3 to TRBJ2-3; 8 bases line up with TRBD2. The V segment lost 2 bases and the J segment 10 bases; nucleotides outside the gene matches: 2. CDR1 and CDR2 (germline): MNHEY, SVGEGT. This CDR3 is built from 12 residues. Here the CDR3 reads CASSYAGGPQYF. In DNA, the CDR3 is TGTGCCAGCAGTTACGCGGGGGGTCCGCAGTATTTT.

This clonotype showed up just a few times. V is TRBV7-2 and J is TRBJ1-5; possible D gene TRBD1, 5 bases. The CDR3 runs to 16 residues. CDR1 and CDR2 from the germline V gene are SGHTA and FQGNSA. Trimming stripped 1 base from V and 7 bases from J, with 17 bases between. The CDR3 is CASSLVGRDSGQPQHF. CDR3 DNA sequence: TGTGCCAGCAGCTTAGTGGGGAGGGACTCAGGGCAGCCCCAGCATTTT.

This clonotype has only a few counts. The V and J genes are TRBV20-1 and TRBJ1-1; maybe TRBD1 (6 bases). Trimming took off 6 bases at V and 0 bases at J, with 20 bases between the two ends. Germline lookup yields CDR1 DFQATT and CDR2 SNEGSKA (reference sequence). This CDR3 is 16 amino acids long. The CDR3: CSAAREGGTMNTEAFF. CDR3 coding DNA: TGCAGTGCGGCTCGGGAGGGGGGAACCATGAACACTGAAGCTTTCTTT.

This chain connects TRBV29-1 to TRBJ1-2; TRBD1 is a possible D gene (5 bases). Germline-derived CDR1 and CDR2 are SQVTM and ANQGSEA. Trimming shortened V by 2 bases and J by 5 bases, and 12 bases separated the two germline ends. The CDR3 runs 13 residues. DNA of the CDR3: TGCAGCGTTGAAAGGAGCCGGGGGTATGGCTACACCTTC. As protein: CSVERSRGYGYTF.

The rearrangement joins TRBV7-6 to TRBJ1-4, with 8 bases matching TRBD1. The CDR3 runs to 14 residues. The ends lost 4 bases at V and 8 bases at J; junction bases unmatched: 6. Germline values: CDR1 SGHVS, CDR2 FNYEAQ. The DNA of the CDR3 is TGTGCCAGCAGCTCCCAGACAGGGGAGGAAAAACTGTTTTTT. This translates into CASSSQTGEEKLFF.

This clonotype was detected only a few times. The chain is built from TRBV10-3 and TRBJ2-5; D unclear. V was shortened by 4 bases and J by 5 bases, with 14 bases between the two germline ends. Looked up from germline, CDR1 is ENHRY and CDR2 is SYGVKD. The CDR3 is 14 amino acids. CDR3 sequence: CAISGSGRSETQYF. The CDR3 coding sequence is TGTGCCATCAGTGGATCGGGCAGGTCGGAGACCCAGTACTTC.